This T cell receptor (beta chain) is from a study of metastatic and nonmetastatic thyroid tumors. Study-level information: Comparative analysis of repertoires was undertaken across blood and tumor or nodule tissue obtained from malignant and benign thyroid patients. Study findings and constraints: Significantly higher TCR beta diversity was reportedly seen in malignant thyroid tumors than benign nodules, in blood and tumor.

As for this clone: Its matching antigen is unknown.

Germline V gene data show CDR1 as SGDLS and CDR2 as YYNGEE. The CDR3 extends over 14 amino acids. V lost 4 bases to trimming and J lost 5 bases, with 15 bases between them. Methods used by the authors: For papillary thyroid cancer, a distant-metastasis classifier was constructed from CDR3 differences observed across clinicopathological groups. With MiXCR, TCRdb reprocessed the PCR reads. TCRdb assigned the V and J calls; the authors' analysis was not used. The repertoire holds about 15,000 clones, with roughly 25% as singletons. Among the patients, none had received any treatment before thyroid surgery.

The origin of this receptor is a female donor with papillary thyroid cancer or a benign thyroid nodule (not recorded which). Some clones in this sample may be carry-over from other donors' samples. Sequencing input: adjacent normal tissue. This chain connects TRBV9 to TRBJ1-2, with a possible D match to TRBD1 (6 bases). This CDR3 reads CASSPRGEGYGYTF. The DNA of the CDR3 is TGTGCCAGCAGCCCCAGGGGAGAGGGTTATGGCTACACCTTC. Full variable domain (remainder filled in from reference TRBV9 and TRBJ1-2): DSGVTQTPKHLITATGQRVTLRCSPRSGDLSVYWYQQSLDQGLQFLIQYYNGEERAKGNILERFSAQQFPDLHSELNLSSLELGDSALYFCASSPRGEGYGYTFGSGTRLTVV.